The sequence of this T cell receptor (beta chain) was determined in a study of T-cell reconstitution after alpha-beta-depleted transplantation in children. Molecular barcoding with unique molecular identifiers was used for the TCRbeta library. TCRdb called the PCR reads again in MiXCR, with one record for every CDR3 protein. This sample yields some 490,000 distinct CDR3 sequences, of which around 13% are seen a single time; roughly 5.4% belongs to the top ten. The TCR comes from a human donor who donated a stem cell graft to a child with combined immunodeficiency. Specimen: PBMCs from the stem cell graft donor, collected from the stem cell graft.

The CDR3 loop is CASSRSSPDNEQFF. The DNA for the CDR3 is TGTGCCAGCAGCCGGTCATCCCCCGACAATGAGCAGTTCTTC. The rearrangement joins TRBV7-9 to TRBJ2-1; no clear D. Trimming cost V 5 bases and J 5 bases, with 13 bases left between them. CDR1 is SEHNR and CDR2 is FQNEAQ in the germline V gene (reference sequence). This CDR3 has 14 amino acids.